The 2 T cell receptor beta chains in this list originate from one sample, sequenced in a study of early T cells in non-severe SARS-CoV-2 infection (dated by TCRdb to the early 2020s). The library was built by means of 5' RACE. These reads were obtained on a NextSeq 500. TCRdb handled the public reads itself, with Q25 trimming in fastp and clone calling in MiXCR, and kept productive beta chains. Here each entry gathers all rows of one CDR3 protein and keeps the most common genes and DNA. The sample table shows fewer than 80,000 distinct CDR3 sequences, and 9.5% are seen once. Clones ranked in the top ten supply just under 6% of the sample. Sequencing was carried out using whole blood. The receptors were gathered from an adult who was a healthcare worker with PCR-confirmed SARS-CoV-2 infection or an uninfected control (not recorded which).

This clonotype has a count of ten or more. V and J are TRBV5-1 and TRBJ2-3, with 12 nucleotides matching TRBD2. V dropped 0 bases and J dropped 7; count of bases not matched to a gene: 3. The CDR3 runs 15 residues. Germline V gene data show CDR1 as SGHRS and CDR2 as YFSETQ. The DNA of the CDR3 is TGCGCCAGCAGCTTGGGACTAGCGGGGGTCAATACGCAGTATTTT. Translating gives CASSLGLAGVNTQYF.

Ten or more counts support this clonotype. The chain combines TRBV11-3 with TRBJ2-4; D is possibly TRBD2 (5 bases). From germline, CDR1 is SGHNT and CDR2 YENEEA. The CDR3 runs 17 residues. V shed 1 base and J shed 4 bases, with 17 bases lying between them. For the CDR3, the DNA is TGTGCCAGCAGCTTAGCTACAGCGGAGGTGGGGAAAAACATTCAGTACTTC. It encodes CASSLATAEVGKNIQYF.